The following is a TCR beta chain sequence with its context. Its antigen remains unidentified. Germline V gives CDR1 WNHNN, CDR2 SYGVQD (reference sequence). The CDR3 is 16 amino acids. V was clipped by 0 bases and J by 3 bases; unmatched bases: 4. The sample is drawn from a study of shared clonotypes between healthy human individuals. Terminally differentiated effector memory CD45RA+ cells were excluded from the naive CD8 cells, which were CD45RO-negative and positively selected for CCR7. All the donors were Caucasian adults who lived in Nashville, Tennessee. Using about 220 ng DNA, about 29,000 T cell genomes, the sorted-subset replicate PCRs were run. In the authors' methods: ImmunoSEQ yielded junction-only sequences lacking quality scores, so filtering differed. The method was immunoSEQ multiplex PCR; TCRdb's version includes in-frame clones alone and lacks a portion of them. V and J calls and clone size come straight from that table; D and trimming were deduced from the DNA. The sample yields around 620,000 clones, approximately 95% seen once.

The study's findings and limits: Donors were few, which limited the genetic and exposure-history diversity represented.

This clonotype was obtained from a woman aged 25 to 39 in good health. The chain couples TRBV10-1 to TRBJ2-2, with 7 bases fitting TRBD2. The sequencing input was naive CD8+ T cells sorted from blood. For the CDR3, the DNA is TGCGCCAGCAGTGAGTCGGGAGGGCGGCACACCGGGGAGCTGTTTTTT. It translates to CASSESGGRHTGELFF.